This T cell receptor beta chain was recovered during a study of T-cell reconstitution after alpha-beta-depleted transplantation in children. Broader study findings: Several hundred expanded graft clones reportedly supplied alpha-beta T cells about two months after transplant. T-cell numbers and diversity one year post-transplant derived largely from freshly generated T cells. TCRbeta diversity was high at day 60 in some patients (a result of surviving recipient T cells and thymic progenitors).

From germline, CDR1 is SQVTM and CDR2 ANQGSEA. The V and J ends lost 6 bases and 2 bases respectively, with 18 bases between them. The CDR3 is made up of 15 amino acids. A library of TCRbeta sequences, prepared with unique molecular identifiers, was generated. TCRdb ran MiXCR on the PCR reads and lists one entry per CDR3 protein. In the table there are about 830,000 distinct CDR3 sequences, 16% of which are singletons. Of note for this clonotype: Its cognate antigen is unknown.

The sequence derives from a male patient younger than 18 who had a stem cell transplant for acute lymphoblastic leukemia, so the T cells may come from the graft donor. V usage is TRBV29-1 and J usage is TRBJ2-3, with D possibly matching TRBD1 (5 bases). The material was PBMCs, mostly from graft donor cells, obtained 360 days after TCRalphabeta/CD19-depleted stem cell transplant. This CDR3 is CSVSFDSRVTDTQYF. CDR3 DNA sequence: TGCAGCGTCTCTTTTGACAGTAGGGTCACAGATACGCAGTATTTT.